The clone carrying this TCR beta chain has a handful of counts. Preparation of the TCRbeta library was carried out with unique molecular identifiers. Via MiXCR, TCRdb re-called the PCR reads, giving one row per CDR3 protein. This sample has hundreds of thousands of distinct CDR3 sequences; 10% occur once, and the top ten carry 4% to 5%. This record comes from a study of T-cell reconstitution after alpha-beta-depleted transplantation in children. Germline-derived CDR1 and CDR2 are DFQATT and SNEGSKA (reference sequence). There are 16 residues in the CDR3. The V and J ends lost 6 bases and 0 bases respectively, with 18 bases between them.

The receptor's source is a human donor who donated a stem cell graft to a child with acute myeloid leukemia. This sequence joins TRBV20-1 and TRBJ2-1, with D tentatively TRBD1 (6 bases). This specimen was PBMCs from the stem cell graft donor, taken from the stem cell graft. The CDR3 sequence: CSAPDTRGSSYNEQFF. Here the CDR3 DNA reads TGCAGTGCACCCGATACCAGGGGAAGCTCCTACAATGAGCAGTTCTTC.